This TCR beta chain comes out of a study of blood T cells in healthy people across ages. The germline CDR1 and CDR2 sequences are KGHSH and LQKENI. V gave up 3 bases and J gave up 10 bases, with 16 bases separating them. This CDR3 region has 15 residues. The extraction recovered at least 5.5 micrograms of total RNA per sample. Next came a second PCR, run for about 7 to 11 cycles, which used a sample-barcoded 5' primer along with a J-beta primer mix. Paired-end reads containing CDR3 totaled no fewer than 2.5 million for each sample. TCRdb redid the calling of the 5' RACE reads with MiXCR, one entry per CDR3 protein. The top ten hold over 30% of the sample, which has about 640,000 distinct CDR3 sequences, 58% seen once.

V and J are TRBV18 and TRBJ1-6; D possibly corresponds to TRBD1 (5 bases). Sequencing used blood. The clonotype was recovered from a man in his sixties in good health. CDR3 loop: CASSPNDAGGSPLHF. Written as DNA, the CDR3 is TGTGCCAGCTCACCGAACGACGCTGGGGGATCACCCCTCCACTTT.